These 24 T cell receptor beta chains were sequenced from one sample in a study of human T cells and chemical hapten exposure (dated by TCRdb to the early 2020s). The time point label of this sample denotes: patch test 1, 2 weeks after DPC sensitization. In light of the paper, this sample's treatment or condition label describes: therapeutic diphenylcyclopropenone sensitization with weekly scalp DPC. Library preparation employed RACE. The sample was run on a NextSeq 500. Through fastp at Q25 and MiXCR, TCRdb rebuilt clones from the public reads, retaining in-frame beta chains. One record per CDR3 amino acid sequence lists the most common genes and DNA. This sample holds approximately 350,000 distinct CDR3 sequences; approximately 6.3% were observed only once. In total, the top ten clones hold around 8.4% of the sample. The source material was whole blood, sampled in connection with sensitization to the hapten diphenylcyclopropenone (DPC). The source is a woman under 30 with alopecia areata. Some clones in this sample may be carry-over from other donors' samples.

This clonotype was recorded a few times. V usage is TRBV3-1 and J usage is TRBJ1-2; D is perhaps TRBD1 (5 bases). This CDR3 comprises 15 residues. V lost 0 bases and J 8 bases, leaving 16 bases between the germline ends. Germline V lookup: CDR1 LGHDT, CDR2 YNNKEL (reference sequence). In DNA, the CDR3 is TGTGCCAGCAGCCAAGAGGCAGGGATGGACGCAGGCTACACCTTC. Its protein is CASSQEAGMDAGYTF.

CDR3 residues: CASSPLQGHLNTEAFF. The CDR3, as DNA: TGCGCCAGCAGCCCCCTACAGGGGCACCTTAACACTGAAGCTTTCTTT. The chain has TRBV5-1 and TRBJ1-1; 7 bases are a match to TRBD1. There are 16 residues in the CDR3. From germline, CDR1 is SGHRS and CDR2 YFSETQ. Trimming took 4 bases from V and 2 from J; bases not matched to a gene: 11.

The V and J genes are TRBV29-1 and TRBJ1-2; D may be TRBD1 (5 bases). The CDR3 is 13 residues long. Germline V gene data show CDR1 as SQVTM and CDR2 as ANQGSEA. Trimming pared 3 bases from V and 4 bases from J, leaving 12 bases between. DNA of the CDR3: TGCAGCGTTGATTTTGGGGCAGTCTATGGCTACACCTTC. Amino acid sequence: CSVDFGAVYGYTF.

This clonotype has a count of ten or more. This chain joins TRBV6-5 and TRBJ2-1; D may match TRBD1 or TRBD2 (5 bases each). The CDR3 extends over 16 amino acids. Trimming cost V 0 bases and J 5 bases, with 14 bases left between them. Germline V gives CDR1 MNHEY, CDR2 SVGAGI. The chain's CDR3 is CASSYSEVSGNNEQFF. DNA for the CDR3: TGTGCCAGCAGTTACTCGGAGGTTTCAGGGAACAATGAGCAGTTCTTC.

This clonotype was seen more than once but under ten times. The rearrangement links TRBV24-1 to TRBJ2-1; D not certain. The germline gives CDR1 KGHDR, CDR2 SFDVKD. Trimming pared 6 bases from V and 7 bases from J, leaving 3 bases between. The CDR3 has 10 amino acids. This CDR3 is CATSCNEQFF. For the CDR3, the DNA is TGTGCCACCAGTTGTAATGAGCAGTTCTTC.

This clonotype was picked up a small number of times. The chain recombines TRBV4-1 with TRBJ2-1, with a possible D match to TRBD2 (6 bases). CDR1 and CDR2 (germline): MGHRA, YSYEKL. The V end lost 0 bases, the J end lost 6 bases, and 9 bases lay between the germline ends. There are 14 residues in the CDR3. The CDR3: CASSQDGDFNEQFF. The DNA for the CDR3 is TGCGCCAGCAGCCAAGATGGGGACTTCAATGAGCAGTTCTTC.

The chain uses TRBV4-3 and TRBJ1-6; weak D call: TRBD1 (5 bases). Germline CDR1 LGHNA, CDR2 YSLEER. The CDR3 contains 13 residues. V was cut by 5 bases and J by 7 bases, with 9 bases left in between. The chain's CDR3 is CASSRGVNSPLHF. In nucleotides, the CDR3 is TGCGCCAGCAGCAGGGGTGTGAATTCACCCCTCCACTTT.

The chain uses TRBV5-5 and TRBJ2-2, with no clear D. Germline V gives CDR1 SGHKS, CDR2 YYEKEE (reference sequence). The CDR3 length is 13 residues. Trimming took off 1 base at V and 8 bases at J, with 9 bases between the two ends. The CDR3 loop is CASSLMFGGELFF. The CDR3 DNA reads TGTGCCAGCAGCTTGATGTTCGGGGGGGAGCTGTTTTTT.

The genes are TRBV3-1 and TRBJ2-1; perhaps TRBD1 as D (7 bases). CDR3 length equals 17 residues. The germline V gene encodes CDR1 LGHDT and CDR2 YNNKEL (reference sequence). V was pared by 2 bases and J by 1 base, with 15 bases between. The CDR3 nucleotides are TGTGCCAGCAGCCAAAGAGGCAGGGGGAGGTCCTACAATGAGCAGTTCTTC. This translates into CASSQRGRGRSYNEQFF.

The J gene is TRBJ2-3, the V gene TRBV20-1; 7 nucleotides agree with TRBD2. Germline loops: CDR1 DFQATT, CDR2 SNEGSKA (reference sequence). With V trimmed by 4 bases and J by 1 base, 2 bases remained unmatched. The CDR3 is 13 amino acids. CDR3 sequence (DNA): TGCAGTGCTAACCGGGGGGGCACAGATACGCAGTATTTT. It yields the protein CSANRGGTDTQYF.

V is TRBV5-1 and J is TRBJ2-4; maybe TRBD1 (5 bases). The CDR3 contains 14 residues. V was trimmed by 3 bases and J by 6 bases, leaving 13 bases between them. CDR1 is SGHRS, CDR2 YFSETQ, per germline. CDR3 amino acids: CASSSNQGLNIQYF. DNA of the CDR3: TGCGCCAGCAGCTCGAACCAGGGTTTAAACATTCAGTACTTC.

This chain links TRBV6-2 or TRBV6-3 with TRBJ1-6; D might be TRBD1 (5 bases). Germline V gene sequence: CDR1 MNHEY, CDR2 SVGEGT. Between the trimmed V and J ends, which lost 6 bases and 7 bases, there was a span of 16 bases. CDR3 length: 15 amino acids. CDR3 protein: CASRAGAIRNSPLHF. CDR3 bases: TGTGCCAGCAGAGCCGGGGCGATTAGGAATTCACCCCTCCACTTT.

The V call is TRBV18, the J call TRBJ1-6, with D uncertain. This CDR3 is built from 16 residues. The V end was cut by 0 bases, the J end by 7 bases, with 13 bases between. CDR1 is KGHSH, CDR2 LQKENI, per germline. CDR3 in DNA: TGTGCCAGCTCACCACCGGCCAGGCTAGTAAATTCACCCCTCCACTTT. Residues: CASSPPARLVNSPLHF.

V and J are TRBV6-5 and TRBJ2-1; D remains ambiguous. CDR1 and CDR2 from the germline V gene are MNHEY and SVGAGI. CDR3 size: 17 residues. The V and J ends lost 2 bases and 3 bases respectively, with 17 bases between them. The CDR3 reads CASSYADGHMFYNEQFF. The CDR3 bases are TGTGCCAGCAGTTACGCGGACGGTCATATGTTCTACAATGAGCAGTTCTTC.

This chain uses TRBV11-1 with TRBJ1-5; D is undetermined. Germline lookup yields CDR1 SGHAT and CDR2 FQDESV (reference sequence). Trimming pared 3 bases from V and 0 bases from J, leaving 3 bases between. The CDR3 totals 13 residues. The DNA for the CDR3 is TGTGCCAGCAGCTTCCATAGCAATCAGCCCCAGCATTTT. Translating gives CASSFHSNQPQHF. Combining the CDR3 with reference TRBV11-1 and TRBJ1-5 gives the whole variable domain EAEVAQSPRYKITEKSQAVAFWCDPISGHATLYWYRQILGQGPELLVQFQDESVVDDSQLPKDRFSAERLKGVDSTLKIQPAELGDSAMYLCASSFHSNQPQHFGDGTRLSIL.

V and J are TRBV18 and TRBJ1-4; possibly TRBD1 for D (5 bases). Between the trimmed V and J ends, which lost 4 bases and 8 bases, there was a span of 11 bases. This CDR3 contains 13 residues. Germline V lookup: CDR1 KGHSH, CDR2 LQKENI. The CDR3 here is CASSQGLKEKLFF. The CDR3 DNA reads TGTGCCAGCTCACAGGGACTTAAAGAAAAACTGTTTTTT.

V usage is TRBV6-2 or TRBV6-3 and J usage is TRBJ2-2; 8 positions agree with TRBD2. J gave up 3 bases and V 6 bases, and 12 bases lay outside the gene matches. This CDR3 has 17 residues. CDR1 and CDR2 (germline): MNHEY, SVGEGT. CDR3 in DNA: TGTGCCAGCAGAACTCTTACCGGGACTAGGGACACCGGGGAGCTGTTTTTT. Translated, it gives CASRTLTGTRDTGELFF.

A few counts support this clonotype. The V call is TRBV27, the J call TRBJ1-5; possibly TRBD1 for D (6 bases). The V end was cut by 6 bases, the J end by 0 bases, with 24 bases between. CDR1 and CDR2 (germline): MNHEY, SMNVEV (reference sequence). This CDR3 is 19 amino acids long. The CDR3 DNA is TGTGCCAGCAGACGAATTCAGGGGCCCAGGGATGATAGCAATCAGCCCCAGCATTTT. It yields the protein CASRRIQGPRDDSNQPQHF.

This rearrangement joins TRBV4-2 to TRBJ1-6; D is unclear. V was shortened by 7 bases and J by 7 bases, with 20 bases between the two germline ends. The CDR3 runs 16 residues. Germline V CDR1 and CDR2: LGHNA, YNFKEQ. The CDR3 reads CASNPGPENKNSPLHF. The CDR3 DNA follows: TGTGCCAGCAACCCCGGGCCCGAGAATAAGAATTCACCCCTCCACTTT.

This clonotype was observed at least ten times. The CDR3 region is CASGTSGHGNQPQHF. DNA of the CDR3: TGTGCCAGCGGGACATCCGGGCATGGCAATCAGCCCCAGCATTTT. The chain combines TRBV6-5 with TRBJ1-5; weak D call: TRBD1 (6 bases). V was clipped by 8 bases and J by 2 bases, with 16 bases between them. In germline, CDR1 is MNHEY, CDR2 SVGAGI. The CDR3 consists of 15 residues.

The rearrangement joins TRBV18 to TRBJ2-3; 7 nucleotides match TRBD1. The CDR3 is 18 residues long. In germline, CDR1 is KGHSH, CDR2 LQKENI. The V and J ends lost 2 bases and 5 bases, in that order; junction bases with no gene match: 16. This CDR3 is CASSPDQSGTERIDTQYF. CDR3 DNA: TGTGCCAGCTCACCAGACCAAAGTGGGACAGAACGCATAGATACGCAGTATTTT.

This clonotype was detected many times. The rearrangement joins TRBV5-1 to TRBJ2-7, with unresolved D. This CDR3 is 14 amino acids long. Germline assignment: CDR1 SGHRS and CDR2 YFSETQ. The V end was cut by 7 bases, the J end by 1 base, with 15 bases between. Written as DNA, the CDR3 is TGCGCCAGCGGAGATAGCAGTGCATCCTACGAGCAGTACTTC. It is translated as CASGDSSASYEQYF.

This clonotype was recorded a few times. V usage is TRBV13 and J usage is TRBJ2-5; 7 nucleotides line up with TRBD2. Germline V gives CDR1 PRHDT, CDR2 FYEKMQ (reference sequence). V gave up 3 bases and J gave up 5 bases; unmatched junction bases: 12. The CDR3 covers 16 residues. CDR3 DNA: TGTGCCAGCAGCTTTGTCCAGCGGGGCGGTTCCGAGACCCAGTACTTC. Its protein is CASSFVQRGGSETQYF. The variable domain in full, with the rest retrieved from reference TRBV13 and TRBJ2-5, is AAGVIQSPRHLIKEKRETATLKCYPIPRHDTVYWYQQGPGQDPQFLISFYEKMQSDKGSIPDRFSAQQFSDYHSELNMSSLELGDSALYFCASSFVQRGGSETQYFGPGTRLLVL.

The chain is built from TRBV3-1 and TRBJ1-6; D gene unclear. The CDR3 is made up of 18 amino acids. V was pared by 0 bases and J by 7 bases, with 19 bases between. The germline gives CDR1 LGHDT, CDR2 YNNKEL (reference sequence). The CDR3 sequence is CASSQDQPATNLNSPLHF. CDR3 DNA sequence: TGTGCCAGCAGCCAAGATCAGCCGGCCACGAACTTAAATTCACCCCTCCACTTT.